This TCR beta chain was found in a study of T cell responses to AZD1222 COVID-19 vaccine. The wider study: Researchers grouped second doses given at about 4 or about 12 weeks into one pool.

Remarks on this clone: Its antigen remains unknown.

Method: immunoSEQ multiplex PCR; TCRdb's copy keeps in-frame clones and lacks some. This sample carries 180,000 or so clones, about 95% of them seen once, and the ten largest clones take about 0.64%. Study-level results: All repertoire sampling was performed exclusively after the peak T cell response. At 160-218 and 743-854, vaccine-associated CD4 TCRs were dominant, and they spanned spike. Increased Spike-specific TCR breadth and depth were observed after two AZD1222 doses.

The material was peripheral blood, obtained on day 0 of AZD1222 vaccination. The source is an adult in good health.

The CDR3 DNA follows: TGCGCCAGCAGCCTCCCTCGGAGGGGGAACACTGAAGCTTTCTTT. Its translation: CASSLPRRGNTEAFF. The rearrangement joins TRBV5-1 to TRBJ1-1, with D possibly TRBD1 on 5 matching bases. Trimming pared 4 bases from V and 1 base from J, leaving 14 bases between. CDR1 and CDR2 from the germline V gene are SGHRS and YFSETQ. This CDR3 has 15 residues.